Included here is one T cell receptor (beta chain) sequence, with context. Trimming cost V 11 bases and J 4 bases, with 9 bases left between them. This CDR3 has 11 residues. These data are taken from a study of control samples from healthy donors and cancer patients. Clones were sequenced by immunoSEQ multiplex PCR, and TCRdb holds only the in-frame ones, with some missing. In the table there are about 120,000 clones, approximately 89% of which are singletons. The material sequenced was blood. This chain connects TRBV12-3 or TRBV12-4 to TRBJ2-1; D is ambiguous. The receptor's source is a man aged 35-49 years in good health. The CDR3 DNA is TGTGCCTCGGAGCAGTACAATGAGCAGTTCTTC. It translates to CASEQYNEQFF.